This TCR gamma chain was documented in a study of Vδ1+ human thymocytes. The study's findings and limits: Highly polyclonal TRG and TRD repertoires with Gaussian CDR3 length distributions appeared in thymus.

J lost 12 bases, V lost 0 bases, and 11 bases had no gene match. Germline V gene data show CDR1 as VINAFY and CDR2 as YDVSNSKD. This CDR3 has 13 residues. Regarding this clone: Its antigen is unknown.

Extracted RNA was reverse transcribed into cDNA. CDR3 amplicons came from multiplex PCR with pooled V-gene forward and constant-region reverse primers. TCRdb re-analyzed the multiplex PCR reads via CATT. The data show approximately 8,500 gamma-chain clones, approximately 51% seen once. The sequencing input was Vdelta1+ gamma-delta thymocytes from the thymus. The subset is: FACS-sorted CD3+ TCRalphabeta- TCRVdelta1+ TCRVdelta2- thymocytes. This chain uses TRGV5 with TRGJ1 or TRGJ2. TCRdb is silent on the J gene; assignment here came from matching the DNA to germline. The TCR comes from a girl under three years old who had congenital heart surgery. CDR3 region: CATWDRPDRGKLF. The CDR3 bases are TGTGCCACCTGGGACAGGCCCGATAGAGGGAAACTCTTT.